A single sample is the source of the 6 T cell receptor beta chains below, sequenced in a study of regulatory T cells in long-lasting Graves disease. The time point denotes: newly diagnosed GD, antithyroid drugs for less than 3 months. PBMC RNA was the source of the TCR library. For TCR beta, libraries came from iRepertoire HTBI primers and Arm-PCR of CDR3 regions. TCRdb reprocessed the multiplex PCR reads via MiXCR and lists one record per CDR3 protein. The sample has hundreds of thousands of distinct CDR3 sequences, 15% to 20% seen once; the top ten hold 18%. The sample also formed part of further work on T cells in Graves' hyperthyroidism and ophthalmopathy.

The sample was peripheral blood mononuclear cells (PBMCs), taken at new diagnosis, from a patient treated with antithyroid drugs. Receptors were obtained from a woman aged 30 to 39 with Graves disease.

This clonotype has a count of ten or more. V and J are TRBV5-1 and TRBJ2-1; D is possibly TRBD2 (7 bases). The CDR3 loop spans 17 amino acids. Looked up from germline, CDR1 is SGHRS and CDR2 is YFSETQ. V lost 1 base, J lost 5 bases, and 19 bases lay in between. The CDR3 loop is CASSLRGALAENNEQFF. In nucleotides, the CDR3 is TGCGCCAGCAGCTTGCGGGGGGCACTAGCTGAGAACAATGAGCAGTTCTTC.

This clonotype was detected ten times or more. The gene calls are TRBV5-6 and TRBJ1-1; D gene ambiguous. V was clipped by 0 bases and J by 6 bases, with 15 bases between them. The CDR3 loop spans 15 amino acids. CDR1 and CDR2 from the germline V gene are SGHDT and YYEEEE. The CDR3 loop reads CASSLVHGVGAEAFF. The CDR3, as DNA: TGTGCCAGCAGCTTGGTACATGGTGTCGGGGCTGAAGCTTTCTTT.

This clonotype was observed a handful of times. This clone may be a read error of a much larger clone one base away. The rearrangement joins TRBV28 to TRBJ1-2; TRBD1 agrees at 7 bases. This CDR3 region has 13 residues. Germline CDR1 is MDHEN and CDR2 is SYDVKM. The trim removed 3 bases at V and 4 bases at J, leaving 2 bases unmatched. CDR3 amino acids: CASSFGTAYGYTF. The CDR3 DNA reads TGTGCCAGCAGTTTTGGGACAGCCTATGGCTACACCTTC.

Notes on this clonotype: Being one base from a much bigger clone, this may be a read error. The chain joins TRBV28 to TRBJ2-2; 7 nucleotides agree with TRBD1. CDR3 length: 13 amino acids. The germline CDR1 and CDR2 sequences are MDHEN and SYDVKM. The V and J ends lost 7 bases and 5 bases, in that order; junction bases with no gene match: 4. The CDR3 DNA reads TGTGCCAGCATTCTGACAGGGACCGGGGAGCTGTTTTTT. This translates into CASILTGTGELFF.

This clonotype was found many times. In nucleotides, the CDR3 is TGTGCCAGCAAAGGATCCGGGACGCGTCCCTACGAGCAGTACTTC. The encoded protein is CASKGSGTRPYEQYF. The gene calls are TRBV28 and TRBJ2-7; the D gene could be TRBD1 or TRBD2 (5 bases each). The CDR3 has 15 amino acids. V shed 7 bases and J shed 2 bases, with 18 bases lying between them. Germline V gene sequence: CDR1 MDHEN, CDR2 SYDVKM.

This chain connects TRBV11-2 to TRBJ2-3; perhaps D is TRBD1 or TRBD2 (5 bases each). There are 15 residues in the CDR3. The germline V gene encodes CDR1 SGHAT and CDR2 FQNNGV. Trimming took 4 bases from V and 3 from J, leaving 14 bases between them. DNA of the CDR3: TGTGCCAGCAGCTGGGGACCACGGCATACAGATACGCAGTATTTT. This gives the protein CASSWGPRHTDTQYF.